The next 7 T cell receptor beta chains were all read from a single sample in a study of tumor-infiltrating lymphocytes in primary liver carcinoma. Investigators took RNA and DNA out together from roughly 21-30 mg of unsorted bulk tissue. Reverse transcription of about 0.5 ug total RNA with a constant-region primer produced TCR beta cDNA. Slightly modified ARM-PCR, run as three nested multiplex PCR rounds, produced the TCR beta libraries. The two initial PCR rounds, roughly 9 cycles each, used TRBV1-TRBV30 forward and C-beta reverse primers. TCRdb itself ran the multiplex PCR reads through MiXCR, one entry per CDR3 protein. The table has over 100,000 distinct CDR3 sequences, under 70% seen once. Sequenced material: tumor-adjacent normal liver tissue. These receptors came from a woman in her sixties with primary liver carcinoma and hepatitis B virus infection.

On this clonotype: Without the conserved terminal phenylalanine or tryptophan, this CDR3 likely stems from a read error. This chain uses TRBV10-2 with TRBJ1-1; D gene unclear. The CDR3 contains 13 residues. In germline, CDR1 is WSHSY, CDR2 SAAADI. The CDR3 DNA follows: TGCGCCGGCAGTGAGTTTCTAAACACTGAAGCTTTCTTA. Translating it yields CAGSEFLNTEAFL.

Regarding this clonotype: This may come from a read error, since a much larger clone is one base off. CDR3 sequence reads: CASSPDSLNEKLFF. CDR3 DNA: TGTGCCAGCAGCCCGGACAGTTTAAACGAAAAACTGTTTTTT. The J gene is TRBJ1-4, the V gene TRBV7-9; tentative D call: TRBD1 (6 bases). CDR3 length: 14 amino acids. The ends were cut back, 5 bases at V and 8 bases at J, with 15 bases in the middle. Germline-derived CDR1 and CDR2 are SEHNR and FQNEAQ (reference sequence).

The CDR3: CAIAGGLADHSYNEQFF. Here the CDR3 DNA reads TGTGCCATCGCCGGTGGACTAGCGGACCACTCCTACAATGAGCAGTTCTTC. The V and J genes are TRBV10-3 and TRBJ2-1, with 10 bases identical to TRBD2. The CDR3 loop spans 17 amino acids. Losses at the gene ends were 8 bases for V and 0 bases for J; bases not matched to a gene: 10. Germline-derived CDR1 and CDR2 are ENHRY and SYGVKD.

Comments on this clonotype: The CDR3 ends on some other residue instead of the conserved phenylalanine or tryptophan, so this is likely a read error. The V call is TRBV29-1, the J call TRBJ2-5; TRBD2 is a possible D gene (5 bases). V lost 0 bases, J lost 9 bases, and 8 bases lay in between. The CDR3 covers 11 residues. Germline V CDR1 and CDR2: SQVTM, ANQGSEA. The CDR3 here is CSVEDVEAQYL. In nucleotides, the CDR3 is TGCAGCGTTGAAGACGTGGAGGCCCAGTACTTA.

For this clonotype: This clone may be a read error of a much larger clone one base away. The genes are TRBV29-1 and TRBJ1-1; D perhaps matches TRBD1 (5 bases). V lost 5 bases to trimming and J lost 0 bases, with 16 bases between them. The CDR3 runs 15 residues. Germline V CDR1 and CDR2: SQVTM, ANQGSEA. The CDR3 is CSVPILTDVNTEAFF. The CDR3 DNA reads TGCAGCGTTCCCATCCTGACAGACGTGAACACTGAAGCTTTCTTT. The variable domain in full, with the rest retrieved from reference TRBV29-1 and TRBJ1-1, is SAVISQKPSRDICQRGTSLTIQCQVDSQVTMMFWYRQQPGQSLTLIATANQGSEATYESGFVIDKFPISRPNLTFSTLTVSNMSPEDSSIYLCSVPILTDVNTEAFFGQGTRLTVV.

Comment on this clonotype: Since a much larger clone is just one base distant, this may be a read error. The chain recombines TRBV30 with TRBJ2-7; no firm D call. This CDR3 comprises 11 residues. Germline-derived CDR1 and CDR2 are GTSNPN and SVGIG (reference sequence). The CDR3 reads CAWSPGYEEYF. In DNA, the CDR3 is TGTGCCTGGAGTCCGGGCTACGAGGAGTACTTC.

Remarks on this clonotype: The junction shows a germline mismatch at one end, possibly a read error. The chain uses TRBV7-8 and TRBJ2-7; TRBD1 matches at 7 bases. The CDR3 is 15 amino acids. CDR1 and CDR2 (germline): SGHVS, FQNEAQ. For the CDR3, the DNA is TGTGGCAGCAGCCATGCAGGGACAGAGACCTACGAGCAGTACTTC. This translates into CGSSHAGTETYEQYF.